These T cell receptor beta chains were read from a single sample in a study of shared clonotypes between healthy human individuals. Sequencing was performed with immunoSEQ multiplex PCR; in TCRdb, only in-frame clones are kept and a portion is missing. Of millions of clones in the sample, about 92% were seen once. The specimen was naive CD4+ T cells sorted from blood. Receptor source: a man aged 18-30 years in good health. CDR3s include the opening cysteine and the closing phenylalanine or tryptophan. D genes are given only for firm matches. The listing skips clone size in some rows; elsewhere it reads once, few, many or a size class.

clone_size: .; j_call: TRBJ1-2; d_call: TRBD1; v_call: TRBV9; cdr3_nt: TGTGCCAGCAGCGTAGTGCAGGGGGCTTTAGAGTATGGCTACACCTTC; cdr3_aa: CASSVVQGALEYGYTF
clone_size: .; j_call: TRBJ1-6; d_call: .; v_call: TRBV6-6; cdr3_nt: TGTGCCAGCAGAATAGAGGGAACCTATAATTCACCCCTCCACTTT; cdr3_aa: CASRIEGTYNSPLHF
clone_size: .; j_call: TRBJ2-2; d_call: TRBD2; v_call: TRBV5-4; cdr3_nt: TGTGCCAGCAGCTTGACTAGCGCGAACACCGGGGAGCTGTTTTTT; cdr3_aa: CASSLTSANTGELFF
clone_size: once; j_call: TRBJ2-2; d_call: .; v_call: TRBV7-3; cdr3_nt: TGTGCCAGCAGTTTTACAAATACCGGGGAGCTGTTTTTT; cdr3_aa: CASSFTNTGELFF
clone_size: .; j_call: TRBJ1-1; d_call: .; v_call: TRBV11-2; cdr3_nt: TGTGCCAGCAGCTCCCAAACTCCTGTCACTGAAGCTTTCTTT; cdr3_aa: CASSSQTPVTEAFF
clone_size: .; j_call: TRBJ2-7; d_call: TRBD2; v_call: TRBV4-1; cdr3_nt: TGTGCCAGCAGCTTAGCGGGGGGGCTTCTGGGGCAGTACTTC; cdr3_aa: CASSLAGGLLGQYF
clone_size: .; j_call: TRBJ2-2; d_call: TRBD2; v_call: TRBV18; cdr3_nt: TGTGCCAGCTCACCACCAGCGGGAGGGCCGGTTTCCGGGGAGCTGTTTTTT; cdr3_aa: CASSPPAGGPVSGELFF
clone_size: .; j_call: TRBJ2-7; d_call: TRBD1; v_call: TRBV14; cdr3_nt: TGTGCCAGCAGCCCGATGACAGGGGCAACAAGAACCTACGAGCAGTACTTC; cdr3_aa: CASSPMTGATRTYEQYF
clone_size: .; j_call: TRBJ2-7; d_call: .; v_call: TRBV5-6; cdr3_nt: TGTGCCAGCAGCTTGGCCAGGGGCCGACGCTACGAGCAGTACTTC; cdr3_aa: CASSLARGRRYEQYF
clone_size: .; j_call: TRBJ2-5; d_call: TRBD2; v_call: TRBV18; cdr3_nt: TGTGCCAGCTCACCACTGATAGCGGGAGTCCAAGAGACCCAGTACTTC; cdr3_aa: CASSPLIAGVQETQYF
clone_size: .; j_call: TRBJ1-1; d_call: .; v_call: TRBV6-6; cdr3_nt: TGTGCCAGCAGTGACCCCAGGAACACTGAAGCTTTCTTT; cdr3_aa: CASSDPRNTEAFF
clone_size: .; j_call: TRBJ2-1; d_call: .; v_call: TRBV30; cdr3_nt: TGTGCCTGGAGTCTGCCGGGAGAGCAGTTCTTC; cdr3_aa: CAWSLPGEQFF
clone_size: .; j_call: TRBJ2-7; d_call: TRBD1; v_call: TRBV18; cdr3_nt: TGTGCCAGCTCACCCGGGACAGGGATCTACGAGCAGTACTTC; cdr3_aa: CASSPGTGIYEQYF
clone_size: .; j_call: TRBJ1-2; d_call: TRBD1; v_call: TRBV6-5; cdr3_nt: TGTGCCAGCAGTAACGCCGGGACAGTCGCCGGCTACACCTTC; cdr3_aa: CASSNAGTVAGYTF
clone_size: .; j_call: TRBJ2-5; d_call: TRBD1; v_call: TRBV11-2; cdr3_nt: TGTGCCAGCAGCTTAGGGCCCCTCGGACAGGGGATTGGGACCCAGTACTTC; cdr3_aa: CASSLGPLGQGIGTQYF
clone_size: once; j_call: TRBJ2-5; d_call: .; v_call: TRBV29-1; cdr3_nt: TGCAGCGTTGGGTGGCGGGGGCAAGGGGAGACCCAGTACTTC; cdr3_aa: CSVGWRGQGETQYF